This section outlines one TCR beta chain sequence together with its context. Donors were grouped by their self-reported clinical history. The study counted Cohort 3 donors as recovered given two negative PCRs, clearance, or symptom resolution. These data belong to a study of blood T cell repertoires in COVID-19. The overall study: T cells, B-cell-depleted T cells, or PBMCs supplied cDNA or gDNA.

Produced via immunoSEQ multiplex PCR; TCRdb's table is partial and in-frame only. The sample lists about 180,000 clones, 86% occurring once. The CDR3 spans 17 residues. Germline CDR1 and CDR2: SGHNT and YYREEE (reference sequence). The V gene end was trimmed by 5 bases and the J gene end by 3 bases; junction bases not matched to a gene: 13. Sample: PBMCs or T cells enriched from blood (not recorded which). The clonotype was recovered from a woman in her twenties or thirties who had recovered from COVID-19. This sequence joins TRBV5-4 and TRBJ2-7; 11 bases match TRBD2. The CDR3 loop reads CASSSTTGTSGLYEQYF. DNA for the CDR3: TGTGCCAGCAGTTCTACAACCGGGACTAGCGGCCTCTACGAGCAGTACTTC.